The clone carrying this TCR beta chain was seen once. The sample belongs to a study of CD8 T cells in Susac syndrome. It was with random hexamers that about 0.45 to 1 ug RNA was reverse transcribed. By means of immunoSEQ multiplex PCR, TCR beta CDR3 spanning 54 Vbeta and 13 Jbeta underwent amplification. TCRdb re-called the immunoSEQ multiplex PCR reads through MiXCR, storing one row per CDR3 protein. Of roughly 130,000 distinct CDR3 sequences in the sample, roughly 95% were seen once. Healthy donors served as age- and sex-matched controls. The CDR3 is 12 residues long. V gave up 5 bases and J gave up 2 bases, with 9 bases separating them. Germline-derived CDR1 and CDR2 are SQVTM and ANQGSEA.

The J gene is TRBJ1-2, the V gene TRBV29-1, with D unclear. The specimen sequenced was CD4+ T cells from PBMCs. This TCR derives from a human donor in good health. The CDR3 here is CSVRDGNYGYTF. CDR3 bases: TGCAGCGTTAGAGACGGGAACTATGGCTACACCTTC.